Listed below are T cell receptor beta chains from one sample, sequenced in a study of beta chain features in type 1 diabetes. Profiled with immunoSEQ multiplex PCR; TCRdb holds only in-frame clones, not every one. Of 110,000 to 150,000 clones listed, about a tenth are singletons. Sequenced input: central memory CD4+ T cells from blood. The receptors here all came from a man aged 18 to 30 in good health. The CDR3 runs from the conserved cysteine through the conserved F or W. The order of the fields is V gene, D gene, J gene, clone size, CDR3 DNA, CDR3 protein. A D gene is named only where the DNA matches it firmly. Not every row has a clone size; where given, it reads once, few, many or a size class.

TRBV5-5	-	TRBJ1-2	few	TGTGCCAGCAGCTTATCCCGGCGGCTTTACACCTTC	CASSLSRRLYTF
TRBV7-2	TRBD1	TRBJ2-7	few	TGTGCCAGCAGCCCGAGAGGGACAGGGTTCGAGCAGTACTTC	CASSPRGTGFEQYF
TRBV18	TRBD1	TRBJ2-1	-	TGTGCCAGCTCACCTCCGGGACAGGGATACTCGAGCTCCTACAATGAGCAGTTCTTC	CASSPPGQGYSSSYNEQFF
TRBV6-6	TRBD1	TRBJ1-2	-	TGTGCCAGCAGGACAGGGGGCCTTAACTATGGCTACACCTTC	CASRTGGLNYGYTF
TRBV7-6	-	TRBJ2-3	-	TGTGCCAGCAGCGTAACAGAGATAGGCACAGATACGCAGTATTTT	CASSVTEIGTDTQYF
TRBV28	TRBD1	TRBJ1-2	few	TGTGCCAGCAGTGCAATGCCGGGACAGGGGAGCGGTGGCTACACCTTC	CASSAMPGQGSGGYTF
TRBV7-3	-	TRBJ1-2	-	TGTGCCAGCAGCTTAGATAGGCAGGGTCATGGCTACACCTTC	CASSLDRQGHGYTF
TRBV18	TRBD1	TRBJ1-1	-	TGTGCCAGCTCACCACCGAGGACAGGGAACACTGAAGCTTTCTTT	CASSPPRTGNTEAFF
TRBV10-3	-	TRBJ1-5	few	TGTGCCATCAGTGAGTCGGCAGGTCCCGGTCAGCCCCAGCATTTT	CAISESAGPGQPQHF
TRBV6-4	-	TRBJ1-2	few	TGTGCCAGCAGCATGTCCCGGGGGGACTATGGCTACACCTTC	CASSMSRGDYGYTF
TRBV10-2	TRBD2	TRBJ2-7	few	TGCGCCAGCAGCGATGCGGGACTAGCGCTCCACGAGCAGTACTTC	CASSDAGLALHEQYF
TRBV9	-	TRBJ1-6	-	TGTGCCAGCAGCGTATTCGAGCAGGGCTATTCACCCCTCCACTTT	CASSVFEQGYSPLHF
TRBV30	TRBD1	TRBJ2-7	-	TGTGCCTGGATGAGACAGGGGGGGGACGAGCAGTACTTC	CAWMRQGGDEQYF
TRBV28	-	TRBJ1-4	few	TGTGCCAGCAGTGCACAGTTGGAAAAACTGTTTTTT	CASSAQLEKLFF
TRBV5-4	-	TRBJ1-4	few	TGTGCCAGCAGCCCCGGGGGGGTCAGGGAAAAACTGTTTTTT	CASSPGGVREKLFF
TRBV18	-	TRBJ2-7	few	TGTGCCAGCTCACTGGGCAGGGAAGGCTACGAGCAGTACTTC	CASSLGREGYEQYF
TRBV9	TRBD2	TRBJ2-5	-	TGTGCCAGCAGCATGAGCGGGGGGGCCCAAGAGACCCAGTACTTC	CASSMSGGAQETQYF
TRBV5-4	-	TRBJ2-7	few	TGTGCCAGCAGCCCGACGACAGCGAGCTACGAGCAGTACTTC	CASSPTTASYEQYF
TRBV4-2	TRBD2	TRBJ2-5	few	TGTGCCAGCAGCCGGTCTAGCGGGGGGGAAGAGACCCAGTACTTC	CASSRSSGGEETQYF
TRBV18	TRBD1	TRBJ2-7	few	TGTGCCAGCTCACCAACGACAGGGAGCTACGAGCAGTACTTC	CASSPTTGSYEQYF
TRBV6-4	-	TRBJ1-2	-	TGTGCCAGCAGTGACTCGTGGGGCCGCGGTGGCTACACCTTC	CASSDSWGRGGYTF
TRBV19	TRBD1	TRBJ2-2	few	TGTGCCAGTAGTCCCAGGGGGCTGGCCGGGGAGCTGTTTTTT	CASSPRGLAGELFF
TRBV18	-	TRBJ2-6	-	TGTGCCAGCTCACCAGGCCTGGCGGCCAACGTCCTGACTTTC	CASSPGLAANVLTF
TRBV11-3	TRBD1	TRBJ2-2	-	TGTGCCAGCAGCTCAGGTGGACAGGGAAACACCGGGGAGCTGTTTTTT	CASSSGGQGNTGELFF
TRBV9	TRBD1	TRBJ2-7	few	TGTGCCAGCAGCGTATCCGGGACAGGGGACTACGAGCAGTACTTC	CASSVSGTGDYEQYF
TRBV7-2	-	TRBJ1-2	-	TGTGCCAGCAGCTTAACAACAGATCCTAACTATGGCTACACCTTC	CASSLTTDPNYGYTF
TRBV4-3	TRBD1	TRBJ2-1	few	TGCGCCAGCAGCACCGGGACAGGCTTGCACACTGAGCAGTTCTTC	CASSTGTGLHTEQFF
TRBV28	-	TRBJ2-2	-	TGTGCCAGCAGTCCTCCGGAGGGCTCCGGGGAGCTGTTTTTT	CASSPPEGSGELFF
TRBV10-3	TRBD1	TRBJ2-2	-	TGTGCCATCAGTCCCGGGACAGGGGGCGCGAACACCGGGGAGCTGTTTTTT	CAISPGTGGANTGELFF
TRBV27	-	TRBJ2-1	-	TGTGCCAGCAGTTTATCGTTGGGGGGTGAGCAGTTCTTC	CASSLSLGGEQFF
TRBV7-9	-	TRBJ2-1	many	TGTGCCAGCAGCTTCGTTGAGCAGTTCTTC	CASSFVEQFF
TRBV25-1	TRBD2	TRBJ2-2	few	TGTGCCAGCACCCCCCCGGGGACTACCACCGGGGAGCTGTTTTTT	CASTPPGTTTGELFF
TRBV6-1	-	TRBJ2-2	few	TGTGCCACGCAGGCGCGGAACACCGGGGAGCTGTTTTTT	CATQARNTGELFF
TRBV28	TRBD1	TRBJ1-3	-	TGTGCCAGCAGCGTCCGGGACAGGGGCAAATCTACTGGAAACACCATATATTTT	CASSVRDRGKSTGNTIYF
TRBV2	TRBD1	TRBJ1-5	few	TGTGCCAGCCGGCGACAGGGCCATCAGCCCCAGCATTTT	CASRRQGHQPQHF
TRBV9	-	TRBJ1-6	many	TGTGCCAGCGGAGAGAGGGATGGATCACCCCTCCACTTT	CASGERDGSPLHF
TRBV28	-	TRBJ2-1	-	TGTGCCAGCAGTTTAGTGACTAGGACAAAAGTTGAGCAGTTCTTC	CASSLVTRTKVEQFF
TRBV5-4	-	TRBJ2-5	few	TGTGCCAGCAGCGCTCCGAGAGAGACCCAGTACTTC	CASSAPRETQYF
TRBV9	-	TRBJ2-5	many	TGTGCCAGCAGCGTAGATAGCAGAGAAGAGACCCAGTACTTC	CASSVDSREETQYF
TRBV10-3	-	TRBJ2-6	few	TGTGCCATCAGTCCACAGCTCTCTGGGGCCAACGTCCTGACTTTC	CAISPQLSGANVLTF
TRBV5-1	-	TRBJ2-2	-	TGCGCCAGCAGCTTGAGACCGGGGGCGAACACCGGGGAGCTGTTTTTT	CASSLRPGANTGELFF
TRBV5-1	TRBD2	TRBJ2-1	few	TGCGCCAGCAGCCTCCAGGGAGCGGGGGGGCCCCATGAGCAGTTCTTC	CASSLQGAGGPHEQFF